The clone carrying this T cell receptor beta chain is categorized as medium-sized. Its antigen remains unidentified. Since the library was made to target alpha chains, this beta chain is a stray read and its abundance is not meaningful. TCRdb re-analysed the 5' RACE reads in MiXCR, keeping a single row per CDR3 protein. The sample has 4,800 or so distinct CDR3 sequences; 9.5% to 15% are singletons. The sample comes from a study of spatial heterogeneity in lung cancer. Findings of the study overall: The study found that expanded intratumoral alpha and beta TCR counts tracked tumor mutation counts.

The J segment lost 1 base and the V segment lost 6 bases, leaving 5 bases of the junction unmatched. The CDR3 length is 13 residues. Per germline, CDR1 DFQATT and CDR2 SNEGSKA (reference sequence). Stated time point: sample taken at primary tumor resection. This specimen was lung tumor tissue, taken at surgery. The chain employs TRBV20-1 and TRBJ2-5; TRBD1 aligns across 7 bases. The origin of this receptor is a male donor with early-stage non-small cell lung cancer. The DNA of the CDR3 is TGCAGTGCCGAGGGGACAGCCCAAGAGACCCAGTACTTC. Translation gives CSAEGTAQETQYF.